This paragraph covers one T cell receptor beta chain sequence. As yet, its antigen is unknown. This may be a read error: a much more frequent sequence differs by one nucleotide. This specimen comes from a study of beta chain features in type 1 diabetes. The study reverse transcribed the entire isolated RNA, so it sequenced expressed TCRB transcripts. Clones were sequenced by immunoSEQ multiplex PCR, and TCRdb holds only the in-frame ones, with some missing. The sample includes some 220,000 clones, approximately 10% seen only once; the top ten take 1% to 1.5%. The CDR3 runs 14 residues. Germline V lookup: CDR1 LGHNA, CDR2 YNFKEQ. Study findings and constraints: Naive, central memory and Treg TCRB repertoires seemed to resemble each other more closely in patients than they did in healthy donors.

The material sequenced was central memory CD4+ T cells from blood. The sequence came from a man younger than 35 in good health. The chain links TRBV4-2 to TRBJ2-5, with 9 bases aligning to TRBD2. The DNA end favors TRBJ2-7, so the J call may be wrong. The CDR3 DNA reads TGTGCCAGCAGCCGGACTAGCGAGGCCTACGAGCAGTACTTC. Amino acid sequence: CASSRTSEAYEQYF.